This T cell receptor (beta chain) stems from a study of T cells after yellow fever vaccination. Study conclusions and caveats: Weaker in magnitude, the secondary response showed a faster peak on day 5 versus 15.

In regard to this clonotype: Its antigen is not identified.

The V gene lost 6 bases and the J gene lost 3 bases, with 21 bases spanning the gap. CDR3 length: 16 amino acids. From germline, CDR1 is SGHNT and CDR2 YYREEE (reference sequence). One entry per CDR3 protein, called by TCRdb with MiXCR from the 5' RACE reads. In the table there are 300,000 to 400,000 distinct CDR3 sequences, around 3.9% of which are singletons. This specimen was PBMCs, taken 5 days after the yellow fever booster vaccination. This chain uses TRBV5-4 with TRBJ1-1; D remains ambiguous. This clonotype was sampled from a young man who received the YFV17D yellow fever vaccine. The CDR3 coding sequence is TGTGCCAGCACCCCTTGGCCGGGGAGTACGGACACTGAAGCTTTCTTT. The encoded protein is CASTPWPGSTDTEAFF.